Listed below are T cell receptor beta chains from one sample, sequenced in a study of shared clonotypes between healthy human individuals. Libraries were prepared by immunoSEQ multiplex PCR; TCRdb keeps only in-frame clonotypes and omits some of them. Of 630,000 or so clones in the sample, more than 95% were seen once. The sequencing sample was made of naive CD8+ T cells sorted from blood. These receptor sequences come from a young man in good health. The CDR3 runs from the conserved cysteine through the conserved F or W. Each record gives: V gene, D gene, clone size, J gene, CDR3 protein, CDR3 DNA. D genes are given only for firm matches. Expanded clones get a size class; other rows say once, few or many, or leave the size out.

TRBV2	NA	once	TRBJ2-6	CASSDRAGANVLTF	TGTGCCAGCAGTGACAGGGCTGGGGCCAACGTCCTGACTTTC
TRBV5-6	NA	NA	TRBJ1-2	CASSADSRGYTF	TGTGCCAGCAGCGCGGACAGTCGGGGCTACACCTTC
TRBV5-1	NA	NA	TRBJ1-1	CASSLVRGDTEAFF	TGCGCCAGCAGCTTGGTTAGGGGGGACACTGAAGCTTTCTTT
TRBV29-1	NA	NA	TRBJ2-2	CSVEEGATGELFF	TGCAGCGTTGAAGAGGGGGCGACCGGGGAGCTGTTTTTT
TRBV7-9	NA	NA	TRBJ2-5	CASSSTDTPGDETQYF	TGTGCCAGCAGCTCAACGGACACCCCGGGGGATGAGACCCAGTACTTC
TRBV6-6	TRBD1	NA	TRBJ2-1	CASIGSRDRGFYEQFF	TGTGCCAGCATAGGTAGCCGGGACAGGGGGTTCTATGAGCAGTTCTTC
TRBV5-1	NA	NA	TRBJ2-7	CASSLVGISYEQYF	TGCGCCAGCAGCTTGGTGGGGATCTCCTACGAGCAGTACTTC
TRBV5-4	TRBD2	once	TRBJ2-2	CASSLDGLANTGELFF	TGTGCCAGCAGCTTGGATGGACTAGCGAACACCGGGGAGCTGTTTTTT
TRBV6-5	NA	NA	TRBJ2-7	CASSSGGIPEQYF	TGTGCCAGCAGCTCCGGTGGTATTCCCGAGCAGTACTTC
TRBV27	NA	NA	TRBJ2-1	CASSQISGSYNEQFF	TGTGCCAGCAGCCAAATTAGCGGCTCCTACAATGAGCAGTTCTTC
TRBV9	TRBD1	NA	TRBJ2-1	CASSVASPRTGKHNEQFF	TGTGCCAGCAGCGTAGCTTCTCCGAGGACAGGTAAACACAATGAGCAGTTCTTC
TRBV9	NA	NA	TRBJ2-7	CASSVDPGNYEQYF	TGTGCCAGCAGCGTAGATCCGGGCAACTACGAGCAGTACTTC
TRBV5-1	NA	once	TRBJ1-2	CASSPVRGYTF	TGCGCCAGCAGCCCCGTTAGGGGCTACACCTTC
TRBV10-3	NA	NA	TRBJ1-1	CAITLDKNTEAFF	TGTGCCATCACCCTGGACAAGAACACTGAAGCTTTCTTT
TRBV4-1	NA	NA	TRBJ2-3	CASSQAFTDTQYF	TGCGCCAGCAGCCAGGCCTTCACAGATACGCAGTATTTT
TRBV4-2	NA	NA	TRBJ2-5	CASSQDTLAPYF	TGTGCCAGCAGCCAAGATACCCTAGCCCCGTACTTC